A single sample gave rise to the 25 T cell receptor beta chains below, sequenced in a study of T cell responses to AZD1222 COVID-19 vaccine. The table came from immunoSEQ multiplex PCR; TCRdb's copy has only in-frame clones and leaves some out. The data contain fewer than 200,000 clones, approximately 90% of them singletons. The sequences come from peripheral blood, collected on day 0 of MenACWY control vaccination. These receptors came from an adult in good health.

This clone was seen more than once but under ten times. The chain links TRBV7-2 to TRBJ1-5; D not resolved. The CDR3 covers 16 residues. Trimming removed 0 bases from V and 0 bases from J, with 9 bases in between. The germline CDR1 and CDR2 sequences are SGHTA and FQGNSA. The CDR3 spells CASSLAGSFSNQPQHF. The CDR3 coding sequence is TGTGCCAGCAGCTTAGCGGGCAGCTTTAGCAATCAGCCCCAGCATTTT.

V usage is TRBV18 and J usage is TRBJ2-7; 8 bases align to TRBD2. Trimming cost V 3 bases and J 7 bases; bases outside gene matches: 11. Germline V CDR1 and CDR2: KGHSH, LQKENI. The CDR3 sequence is 15 residues long. CDR3 coding DNA: TGTGCCAGCTCACCTCTCCCGGGAGGGCCGGGTGAGCAGTACTTC. This translates into CASSPLPGGPGEQYF.

J is TRBJ1-6 and V is TRBV4-2; no definite D call. V was pared by 8 bases and J by 9 bases, with 17 bases between. This CDR3 is 14 amino acids long. CDR1 is LGHNA and CDR2 is YNFKEQ in the germline V gene. CDR3 bases: TGTGCCAGCGCTGAGGAGGCGGCGGTTTCACCCCTCCACTTT. This translates into CASAEEAAVSPLHF.

V usage is TRBV27 and J usage is TRBJ2-1; a possible D gene is TRBD1 (5 bases). Trimming cost V 6 bases and J 2 bases, with 8 bases left between them. This CDR3 has 13 residues. Germline V gene lookup returns CDR1 MNHEY and CDR2 SMNVEV (reference sequence). Here the CDR3 reads CASRRQTYNEQFF. For the CDR3, the DNA is TGTGCCAGCAGGAGACAGACCTACAATGAGCAGTTCTTC.

The chain employs TRBV7-3 and TRBJ2-1, with TRBD2 matching 8 bases. The V gene end was trimmed by 5 bases and the J gene end by 5 bases; junction bases not matched to a gene: 8. Germline CDR1 and CDR2: SGHTA and FQGTGA. The CDR3 covers 15 residues. The CDR3 region is CASSLFGGDNNEQFF. CDR3 nucleotide sequence: TGTGCCAGCAGCCTTTTCGGGGGGGACAACAATGAGCAGTTCTTC.

The chain couples TRBV19 to TRBJ1-1; D is unresolved. This CDR3 region has 13 residues. The germline gives CDR1 LNHDA, CDR2 SQIVND (reference sequence). Trimming pared 5 bases from V and 6 bases from J, leaving 13 bases between. CDR3 region: CASSFGMGAEAFF. For the CDR3, the DNA is TGTGCCAGTAGTTTCGGGATGGGAGCTGAAGCTTTCTTT.

The chain joins TRBV14 to TRBJ1-2; 8 bases map to TRBD1. This CDR3 contains 15 residues. Trimming at V came to 4 bases and at J to 4 bases, leaving 8 bases not matched to a gene. Germline-derived CDR1 and CDR2 are SGHDN and FVKESK. CDR3 bases: TGTGCCAGCAGCCCCCTGCGGCAGGGGGCCTATGGCTACACCTTC. Residues: CASSPLRQGAYGYTF.

The CDR3 nucleotides are TGTGCCAGCAGCCTACAGCTTATCCAGATCTATGGCTACACCTTC. It is translated as CASSLQLIQIYGYTF. The chain employs TRBV6-2 or TRBV6-3 and TRBJ1-2; D is unresolved. The length of the CDR3 is 15 residues. V gave up 6 bases and J gave up 4 bases, with 18 bases separating them. CDR1 MNHEY and CDR2 SVGEGT come from the germline V gene.

The V and J genes are TRBV11-2 and TRBJ2-2, with 8 bases lining up with TRBD2. Germline V lookup: CDR1 SGHAT, CDR2 FQNNGV. The V segment lost 8 bases and the J segment 5 bases; nucleotides outside the gene matches: 7. The length of the CDR3 is 14 residues. The CDR3 DNA is TGTGCCAGCCGGTATCGGGGGGGAACCGGGGAGCTGTTTTTT. Amino acid sequence: CASRYRGGTGELFF. Full variable domain (rest looked up from reference TRBV11-2 and TRBJ2-2): EAGVAQSPRYKIIEKRQSVAFWCNPISGHATLYWYQQILGQGPKLLIQFQNNGVVDDSQLPKDRFSAERLKGVDSTLKIQPAKLEDSAVYLCASRYRGGTGELFFGEGSRLTVL.

The sample holds a few counts of this clone. The genes are TRBV3-1 (or the pseudogene TRBV3-2) and TRBJ2-1; D unclear. V was clipped by 2 bases and J by 7 bases, with 9 bases between them. The CDR3 loop spans 13 amino acids. Germline-derived CDR1 and CDR2 are LGHDT and YNNKEL (reference sequence). The CDR3 reads CASSQPPRNEQFF. In DNA form, the CDR3 reads TGTGCCAGCAGCCAACCCCCCAGAAATGAGCAGTTCTTC.

The rearrangement joins TRBV4-2 to TRBJ2-2; TRBD2 matches 10 bases. V was clipped by 2 bases and J by 4 bases; unmatched bases: 4. Germline V gene sequence: CDR1 LGHNA, CDR2 YNFKEQ. The CDR3 length is 16 residues. The CDR3 loop reads CASSQFLAGATGELFF. The CDR3 region has the DNA TGTGCCAGCAGCCAATTCCTAGCGGGAGCCACCGGGGAGCTGTTTTTT.

J is TRBJ2-6 and V is TRBV5-5; no reliable D call. Between the trimmed V and J ends, which lost 4 bases and 0 bases, there was a span of 11 bases. The CDR3 has 16 residues. The germline V gene encodes CDR1 SGHKS and CDR2 YYEKEE (reference sequence). DNA of the CDR3: TGTGCCAGCAGCCCCTTAACCACCTCTGGGGCCAACGTCCTGACTTTC. It translates to CASSPLTTSGANVLTF. Variable domain in full (rest from reference TRBV5-5 and TRBJ2-6): DAGVTQSPTHLIKTRGQQVTLRCSPISGHKSVSWYQQVLGQGPQFIFQYYEKEERGRGNFPDRFSARQFPNYSSELNVNALLLGDSALYLCASSPLTTSGANVLTFGAGSRLTVL.

The chain recombines TRBV7-2 with TRBJ1-4; maybe TRBD1 (5 bases). Per germline, CDR1 SGHTA and CDR2 FQGNSA. With 5 bases removed from V and 6 bases from J, the gap between germline ends came to 16 bases. CDR3 size: 15 residues. The chain's CDR3 is CASSRFFRGDEKLFF. The DNA of the CDR3 is TGTGCCAGCAGCAGGTTTTTTCGAGGGGATGAAAAACTGTTTTTT.

This clone has just one count. The chain carries TRBV3-1 (or the pseudogene TRBV3-2) and TRBJ2-2, with 12 bases matching TRBD2. The J segment lost 5 bases and the V segment lost 0 bases, leaving 4 bases of the junction unmatched. The CDR3 runs 17 residues. Germline CDR1 is LGHDT and CDR2 is YNNKEL (reference sequence). Here the CDR3 DNA reads TGTGCCAGCAGCCAAGATGCACTAGCGGGAGGTACCGGGGAGCTGTTTTTT. Translated: CASSQDALAGGTGELFF.

In its sample, this clone was seen once. This chain links TRBV18 with TRBJ1-6; D is uncertain. This CDR3 spans 14 amino acids. The germline V gene encodes CDR1 KGHSH and CDR2 LQKENI. Trimming cost V 1 base and J 7 bases, with 8 bases left between them. The CDR3 DNA follows: TGTGCCAGCTCACCACTGGCAGAAAATTCACCCCTCCACTTT. It translates to CASSPLAENSPLHF.

In its sample, this clone was seen once. The chain carries TRBV19 and TRBJ2-1, with 12 bases matching TRBD2. CDR1 and CDR2 (germline): LNHDA, SQIVND (reference sequence). Trimming removed 5 bases from V and 1 base from J; junction bases left unmatched: 6. The CDR3 is 17 amino acids. Here the CDR3 DNA reads TGTGCCAGTAGTGCACTAGCGGGAGGTATTTCCTACAATGAGCAGTTCTTC. Its protein product is CASSALAGGISYNEQFF.

The V and J genes are TRBV5-1 and TRBJ2-5, with 8 bases matching TRBD2. The V segment lost 2 bases and the J segment 1 base; nucleotides outside the gene matches: 7. Germline CDR1 is SGHRS and CDR2 is YFSETQ. CDR3 size: 16 residues. The CDR3 DNA reads as TGCGCCAGCAGCTTTAACGTGGGACTAGGCCAAGAGACCCAGTACTTC. Amino acid sequence: CASSFNVGLGQETQYF.

The chain links TRBV14 to TRBJ2-1; D not certain. CDR1 is SGHDN and CDR2 is FVKESK in the germline V gene. Trimming stripped 2 bases from V and 8 bases from J, with 10 bases between. The CDR3 is 13 amino acids. CDR3 coding DNA: TGTGCCAGCAGCCAAAGGCTTATACATGAGCAGTTCTTC. It encodes CASSQRLIHEQFF.

V gene TRBV5-5 combines with J gene TRBJ2-6; D unclear. CDR1 is SGHKS, CDR2 YYEKEE, per germline (reference sequence). This CDR3 has 13 amino acids. Trimming stripped 3 bases from V and 4 bases from J, with 5 bases between. The DNA of the CDR3 is TGTGCCAGCAGCTCCCGAGGGGCCAACGTCCTGACTTTC. Amino acid sequence: CASSSRGANVLTF.

The rearrangement joins TRBV28 to TRBJ2-5, with a possible D match to TRBD2 (5 bases). V lost 7 bases and J 5 bases, leaving 17 bases between the germline ends. The CDR3 sequence is 14 residues long. The germline V gene encodes CDR1 MDHEN and CDR2 SYDVKM. The CDR3 nucleotides are TGTGCCAGCACCACCCCCGGGGTTGGCGAGACCCAGTACTTC. It yields the protein CASTTPGVGETQYF.

V usage is TRBV2 and J usage is TRBJ1-3, with no clear D. The germline V gene encodes CDR1 SNHLY and CDR2 FYNNEI. Deletions cut 8 bases from V and 0 bases from J, with 5 bases between. This CDR3 is 12 amino acids long. CDR3 protein: CASLFSGNTIYF. CDR3 bases: TGTGCCAGCCTCTTCTCTGGAAACACCATATATTTT.

The V call is TRBV7-2, the J call TRBJ1-1; weak D call: TRBD1 (5 bases). The CDR3 totals 15 residues. Trimming took off 5 bases at V and 0 bases at J, with 13 bases between the two ends. Germline lookup yields CDR1 SGHTA and CDR2 FQGNSA. The CDR3 DNA follows: TGTGCCAGCAGCATCAGAGCAGGGATGAACACTGAAGCTTTCTTT. It encodes CASSIRAGMNTEAFF.

This rearrangement joins TRBV4-3 to TRBJ1-2; a possible D gene is TRBD1 (5 bases). The V end lost 0 bases, the J end lost 2 bases, and 10 bases lay between the germline ends. The CDR3 contains 15 residues. Germline V lookup: CDR1 LGHNA, CDR2 YSLEER. The CDR3 coding sequence is TGCGCCAGCAGCCAAGACAGGGTGACGAACTATGGCTACACCTTC. It codes for CASSQDRVTNYGYTF.

This clone was seen a single time. The chain uses TRBV2 and TRBJ2-7; the D call may be TRBD1 or TRBD2 (6 bases each). This CDR3 has 13 amino acids. Trimming removed 7 bases from V and 1 base from J, with 11 bases in between. Germline-derived CDR1 and CDR2 are SNHLY and FYNNEI. The CDR3: CASTGGTSYEQYF. The CDR3 nucleotides read TGTGCCAGCACAGGCGGGACATCCTACGAGCAGTACTTC.

V gene TRBV15 combines with J gene TRBJ1-2, with TRBD1 matching over 8 bases. The CDR3 is 13 amino acids. Germline V CDR1 and CDR2: LNHNV, YYDKDF (reference sequence). Unmatched junction bases numbered 6, after V lost 5 bases and J lost 7 bases. The CDR3 nucleotides are TGTGCCACCAGCGTGGACAGGGAATTTGGCTACACCTTC. This gives the protein CATSVDREFGYTF.